This T cell receptor (beta chain) comes out of a study of naive and memory T cell subsets. Study-wide results and limits: Naive repertoires, especially CD8, held a few larger clonotypes, possibly memory cells re-expressing CD45RA.

Both TRBC1 and TRBC2 were covered by a beta constant-region primer of two equimolar oligonucleotides. Nested alpha and beta constant-region primers with the SP2 primer drove four PCR rounds on ligated cDNA. TCRdb reprocessed the UMI-ligation and nested PCR reads via MiXCR and lists one record per CDR3 protein. The sample lists over 130,000 distinct CDR3 sequences, more than 15% occurring once. Details on this clonotype: What it recognizes is unknown.

The TCR was taken from a human donor in good health. Material: naive CD8+ T cells from blood.

CDR3 DNA: TGTGCCAGCGCTCCGGGGCGTCTAGCGGGAGTCAATGAGCAGTTCTTC. Amino acid sequence: CASAPGRLAGVNEQFF. The rearrangement uses TRBV5-6 and TRBJ2-1; TRBD2 aligns across 10 bases. This CDR3 is 16 amino acids long. The germline V gene encodes CDR1 SGHDT and CDR2 YYEEEE. The ends lost 7 bases at V and 6 bases at J; junction bases unmatched: 13. Together with reference TRBV5-6 and TRBJ2-1, the CDR3 gives the full variable domain: DAGVTQSPTHLIKTRGQQVTLRCSPKSGHDTVSWYQQALGQGPQFIFQYYEEEERQRGNFPDRFSGHQFPNYSSELNVNALLLGDSALYLCASAPGRLAGVNEQFFGPGTRLTVL.